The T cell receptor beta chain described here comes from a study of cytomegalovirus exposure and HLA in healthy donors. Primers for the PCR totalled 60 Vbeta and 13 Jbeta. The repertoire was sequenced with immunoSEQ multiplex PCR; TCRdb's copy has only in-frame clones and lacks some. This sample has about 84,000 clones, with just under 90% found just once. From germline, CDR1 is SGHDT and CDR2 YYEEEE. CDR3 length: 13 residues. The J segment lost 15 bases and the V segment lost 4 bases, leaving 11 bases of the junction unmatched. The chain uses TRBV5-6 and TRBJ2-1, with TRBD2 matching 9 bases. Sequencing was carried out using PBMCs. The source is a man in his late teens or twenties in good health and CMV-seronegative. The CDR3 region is CASSPPSGLAPFF. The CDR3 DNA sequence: TGTGCCAGCAGCCCCCCGTCGGGACTAGCCCCGTTCTTC. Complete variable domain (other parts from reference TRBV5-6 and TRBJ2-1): DAGVTQSPTHLIKTRGQQVTLRCSPKSGHDTVSWYQQALGQGPQFIFQYYEEEERQRGNFPDRFSGHQFPNYSSELNVNALLLGDSALYLCASSPPSGLAPFFGPGTRLTVL.